This T cell receptor beta chain comes out of a study of type 1 regulatory T cells. Study details: An in vitro protocol generated T-allo10, a Tr1-enriched, alloantigen-specific CD4 T cell product. General study points: Type 1 regulatory T cells had a more restricted TCR repertoire than non-type 1 regulatory T cells.

Concerning this clonotype: The antigen is unknown.

This CDR3 comprises 13 residues. V was shortened by 3 bases and J by 3 bases, with 8 bases between the two germline ends. Via MiXCR, TCRdb re-called the reads, giving one row per CDR3 protein. The repertoire has roughly 6,200 distinct CDR3 sequences, roughly 34% of them found once; the top ten carry 20% to 30%. The sequenced sample was cultured type 1 regulatory T (Tr1) cells, either the whole culture or a sorted fraction (not recorded which). This clonotype originated in a human donor in good health. This sequence joins TRBV12-3 or TRBV12-4 and TRBJ1-2; D ambiguous. The CDR3 DNA sequence: TGTGCCAGCAGTTTTGGGAGAGACTATGGCTACACCTTC. Its translation: CASSFGRDYGYTF.